This T cell receptor beta chain was identified during a study of beta chain features in type 1 diabetes. V lost 5 bases to trimming and J lost 7 bases, with 17 bases between them. The germline gives CDR1 SGHAT, CDR2 FQNNGV. The length of the CDR3 is 15 residues. With regard to this clone: The antigen is not known.

Expressed TCRB transcripts were sequenced after all isolated RNA was converted to cDNA. Here immunoSEQ multiplex PCR was the method, and the copy in TCRdb shows in-frame clones only, minus some. Of 130,000 or so clones detected, 9% appear once; the ten largest clones hold 0.65% to 0.75%. The study, taken as a whole, reports: Significant though moderate, a shortening of TCRB CDR3s appeared in all four CD4+ subsets of Type 1 diabetes patients.

The chain joins TRBV11-2 to TRBJ1-4, with a weak D call TRBD1 (5 bases). Sequencing was done on a sample of central memory CD4+ T cells from blood. This clonotype was sampled from a man aged 25 to 40 with type 1 diabetes. The chain's CDR3 is CASSERQLISEKLFF. For the CDR3, the DNA is TGTGCCAGCAGCGAAAGACAGTTAATCAGTGAAAAACTGTTTTTT.